Each of the 29 T cell receptor beta chains below was sequenced from the same sample in a study of blood T cell repertoires in COVID-19. The method was immunoSEQ multiplex PCR; TCRdb's version includes in-frame clones alone and lacks a portion of them. The sample lists a few hundred thousand clones, around 80% seen once, with approximately 3.5% in the top ten. Material: peripheral blood. The receptors here all came from a woman aged 18-35 years with acute or convalescent COVID-19.

Details on this clone: With a much larger clone just one base away, this may be a read error. The identical CDR3 is also encoded by other nucleotide sequences in the sample. The rearrangement uses TRBV6-5 and TRBJ1-1; 7 bases agree with TRBD1. The CDR3 runs to 13 residues. V dropped 5 bases and J dropped 1; count of bases not matched to a gene: 1. Per germline, CDR1 MNHEY and CDR2 SVGAGI. CDR3 in amino acids: CASSRQGNTEAFF. The CDR3 DNA reads as TGTGCCAGCAGTAGACAGGGGAACACTGAAGCTTTCTTT.

For the CDR3, the DNA is TGCAGCGTTGCAAACAATGAGCAGTTCTTC. Protein: CSVANNEQFF. This chain joins TRBV29-1 and TRBJ2-1; the D is unclear. The germline CDR1 and CDR2 sequences are SQVTM and ANQGSEA. The CDR3 length is 10 residues. Trimming took off 4 bases at V and 5 bases at J, with 3 bases between the two ends.

The table lists this clone with a count of one. V gene TRBV6-1 combines with J gene TRBJ2-7, with 7 positions matching TRBD2. The germline gives CDR1 MNHNS, CDR2 SASEGT. This CDR3 is 14 amino acids long. Trimming took 3 bases from V and 6 from J; bases not matched to a gene: 8. This CDR3 is CASSDTSVSGEQYF. The CDR3, as DNA: TGTGCCAGCAGTGATACTAGCGTGAGCGGCGAGCAGTACTTC.

The chain is built from TRBV5-8 and TRBJ2-3; D call uncertain. The CDR3 length is 13 residues. The V end lost 0 bases, the J end lost 5 bases, and 7 bases lay between the germline ends. Germline loops: CDR1 SGHTS, CDR2 YDEGEE. DNA for the CDR3: TGTGCCAGCAGCTTGGCCCCTCGAGATACGCAGTATTTT. This translates into CASSLAPRDTQYF.

The V gene is TRBV28, the J gene TRBJ2-7; 8 bases align to TRBD1. Losses at the gene ends were 4 bases for V and 2 bases for J; bases not matched to a gene: 7. The CDR3 is made up of 15 amino acids. CDR1 is MDHEN, CDR2 SYDVKM, per germline. Written as DNA, the CDR3 is TGTGCCAGCAGTTCGCCGGGACAGGCCCCCTACGAGCAGTACTTC. Amino acids: CASSSPGQAPYEQYF.

The CDR3 sequence: CSVVGLAGAKGGPYNEQFF. CDR3 sequence (DNA): TGCAGCGTTGTCGGACTAGCGGGAGCAAAGGGGGGCCCCTACAATGAGCAGTTCTTC. The rearrangement links TRBV29-1 to TRBJ2-1; 13 nucleotides match TRBD2. Trimming at V came to 4 bases and at J to 2 bases, leaving 14 bases not matched to a gene. The CDR3 spans 19 residues. Germline V lookup: CDR1 SQVTM, CDR2 ANQGSEA.

The sample holds one count of this clone. This rearrangement joins TRBV5-5 to TRBJ2-7, with a tentative D call TRBD1 (5 bases). The V gene's germline CDR1 is SGHKS and CDR2 YYEKEE (reference sequence). Trimming left V 4 bases short and J 4 bases short, with 15 bases between. The length of the CDR3 is 14 residues. The CDR3 region has the DNA TGTGCCAGCAGCCCGGACACAGTCCTTTACGAGCAGTACTTC. It is translated as CASSPDTVLYEQYF.

The CDR3 DNA reads as TGTGCCAGCAGTTGCCTGACAGGGGACCTTTACCCGCCCCAGCATTTT. Its protein product is CASSCLTGDLYPPQHF. The J gene is TRBJ1-5, the V gene TRBV6-9, with 8 bases aligning to TRBD1. J was trimmed by 9 bases and V by 4 bases; bases with no gene match: 14. This CDR3 is built from 16 residues. Germline loops: CDR1 MNHGY, CDR2 SVAAGI.

The gene calls are TRBV4-1 and TRBJ2-1, with TRBD2 matching over 9 bases. CDR3 length equals 16 residues. The junction had 7 bases not matched to a gene; V was cut back by 0 bases and J by 7 bases. The germline CDR1 and CDR2 sequences are MGHRA and YSYEKL. The CDR3 region is CASSQEALAGFNEQFF. CDR3 coding DNA: TGCGCCAGCAGCCAAGAGGCACTAGCGGGTTTTAATGAGCAGTTCTTC.

The V call is TRBV6-5, the J call TRBJ1-2; D ambiguous. Trimming took 6 bases from V and 0 from J, leaving 11 bases between them. The CDR3 loop spans 14 amino acids. CDR1 is MNHEY, CDR2 SVGAGI, per germline. The CDR3, as DNA: TGTGCCAGCAGCTCAAAGCGAACTAACTATGGCTACACCTTC. As protein: CASSSKRTNYGYTF.

The V gene is TRBV5-5, the J gene TRBJ2-1, with D perhaps matching TRBD2 (8 bases). V was trimmed by 0 bases and J by 8 bases, leaving 15 bases between them. Germline CDR1 SGHKS, CDR2 YYEKEE (reference sequence). The CDR3 is 15 amino acids. CDR3 DNA sequence: TGTGCCAGCAGCTTGGCGGGAGGGGGCAGGGATGAGCAGTTCTTC. It is translated as CASSLAGGGRDEQFF.

This sequence joins TRBV10-1 and TRBJ2-1; 7 positions agree with TRBD2. The CDR3 contains 18 residues. Per germline, CDR1 WNHNN and CDR2 SYGVQD (reference sequence). The V segment lost 0 bases and the J segment 4 bases; nucleotides outside the gene matches: 12. CDR3 residues: CASSESGWTAGDYNEQFF. The CDR3 DNA reads TGCGCCAGCAGTGAGTCAGGCTGGACTGCGGGAGATTACAATGAGCAGTTCTTC.

The V and J genes are TRBV7-6 and TRBJ2-1, with TRBD1 matching over 7 bases. CDR1 and CDR2 from the germline V gene are SGHVS and FNYEAQ. V trimming: 5 bases; J trimming: 3 bases; junction bases outside the gene matches: 7. This CDR3 has 15 residues. Here the CDR3 DNA reads TGTGCCAGCAGCGCCAGGGGACAGAGCTACAATGAGCAGTTCTTC. Encoded protein: CASSARGQSYNEQFF.

V usage is TRBV19 and J usage is TRBJ1-4, with D possibly TRBD1 on 6 matching bases. Germline CDR1 is LNHDA and CDR2 is SQIVND (reference sequence). This CDR3 is 14 amino acids long. V gave up 4 bases and J gave up 6 bases, with 12 bases separating them. The CDR3 loop reads CASSKRKGDEKLFF. DNA for the CDR3: TGTGCCAGTAGTAAGCGGAAGGGGGATGAAAAACTGTTTTTT. The full variable domain, with the rest looked up from reference TRBV19 and TRBJ1-4, is DGGITQSPKYLFRKEGQNVTLSCEQNLNHDAMYWYRQDPGQGLRLIYYSQIVNDFQKGDIAEGYSVSREKKESFPLTVTSAQKNPTAFYLCASSKRKGDEKLFFGSGTQLSVL.

Concerning this clone: The junction departs from the called germline gene at one end, perhaps through a read error. This chain connects TRBV2 to TRBJ2-2, with 12 bases matching TRBD1. Germline V CDR1 and CDR2: SNHLY, FYNNEI. The CDR3 length is 16 residues. The CDR3, as DNA: TGTGCCAGCAGAGAAGGGACAGGGGGCAATTTTGGGGAGCTGTTTTTT. Its protein is CASREGTGGNFGELFF. Filled out from reference TRBV2 and TRBJ2-2, the complete variable domain reads EPEVTQTPSHQVTQMGQEVILRCVPISNHLYFYWYRQILGQKVEFLVSFYNNEISEKSEIFDDQFSVERPDGSNFTLKIRSTKLEDSAMYFCASREGTGGNFGELFFGEGSRLTVL.

This clone was counted a single time. The CDR3 bases are TGTGCCAGCAGCCCCTCGCGGGCCGATGAGCAGTTCTTC. It codes for CASSPSRADEQFF. The rearrangement uses TRBV3-1 (or the pseudogene TRBV3-2) and TRBJ2-1; weak D call: TRBD2 (5 bases). This CDR3 comprises 13 residues. The V gene lost 4 bases and the J gene lost 8 bases, with 12 bases spanning the gap. Looked up from germline, CDR1 is LGHDT and CDR2 is YNNKEL (reference sequence).

The chain uses TRBV19 and TRBJ2-7; tentatively, D is TRBD2 (6 bases). Germline values: CDR1 LNHDA, CDR2 SQIVND (reference sequence). The CDR3 extends over 14 amino acids. The germline V and J ends were trimmed by 4 bases and 4 bases, with 14 bases remaining between them. CDR3 coding DNA: TGTGCCAGTAGTAGCGGGGCCGGATTTTACGAGCAGTACTTC. Translation gives CASSSGAGFYEQYF.

V usage is TRBV6-5 and J usage is TRBJ2-7, with D perhaps matching TRBD2 (5 bases). The V gene's germline CDR1 is MNHEY and CDR2 SVGAGI. The CDR3 has 13 amino acids. Trimming removed 2 bases from V and 2 bases from J, with 7 bases in between. CDR3 nucleotide sequence: TGTGCCAGCAGTTACGAGGGCACCTACGAGCAGTACTTC. It yields the protein CASSYEGTYEQYF.

The chain joins TRBV6-6 to TRBJ2-7; 9 bases line up with TRBD1. The CDR3 runs to 14 residues. Germline values: CDR1 MNHNY, CDR2 SVGAGI (reference sequence). With V trimmed by 5 bases and J by 3 bases, 5 bases remained unmatched. Here the CDR3 reads CASSNTGQGYEQYF. The DNA of the CDR3 is TGTGCCAGCAGTAACACGGGACAGGGCTACGAGCAGTACTTC.

A few counts support this clone. V and J are TRBV3-1 (or the pseudogene TRBV3-2) and TRBJ2-3; 7 bases are shared with TRBD1. Germline V CDR1 and CDR2: LGHDT, YNNKEL (reference sequence). V shed 3 bases and J 4 bases; nucleotides not matched to a gene: 10. The CDR3 is 16 amino acids. The CDR3 DNA reads as TGTGCCAGCAGCCAGCACGACAGGGTAAGATCAGATACGCAGTATTTT. Encoded protein: CASSQHDRVRSDTQYF.

The gene calls are TRBV6-5 and TRBJ2-4; TRBD2 is a possible D gene (5 bases). With 4 bases removed from V and 7 bases from J, the gap between germline ends came to 20 bases. Germline-derived CDR1 and CDR2 are MNHEY and SVGAGI. There are 16 residues in the CDR3. CDR3 amino acids: CASSSRGLSTRNIQYF. CDR3 bases: TGTGCCAGCAGTTCTCGCGGACTGTCCACAAGGAACATTCAGTACTTC.

In its sample, this clone was seen a few times. The rearrangement links TRBV5-6 to TRBJ1-1; 10 nucleotides align to TRBD1. CDR1 and CDR2 (germline): SGHDT, YYEEEE. The CDR3 is made up of 15 amino acids. The V gene end was trimmed by 3 bases and the J gene end by 3 bases; junction bases not matched to a gene: 5. The CDR3 sequence is CASSSTGTGDTEAFF. DNA for the CDR3: TGTGCCAGCAGCTCAACCGGGACAGGGGACACTGAAGCTTTCTTT.

This clone was seen a single time. This chain links TRBV30 with TRBJ2-7; 13 positions agree with TRBD2. The CDR3 loop spans 14 amino acids. Germline CDR1 and CDR2: GTSNPN and SVGIG (reference sequence). Trimming at V came to 3 bases and at J to 2 bases, leaving 1 base not matched to a gene. The CDR3 region has the DNA TGTGCCTGGAGCGGACTAGCGGGAGCCTACGAGCAGTACTTC. Amino acids: CAWSGLAGAYEQYF.

The chain is built from TRBV6-5 and TRBJ1-2, with D perhaps matching TRBD1 (6 bases). CDR1 is MNHEY and CDR2 is SVGAGI in the germline V gene. The CDR3 extends over 13 amino acids. V lost 6 bases, J lost 2 bases, and 10 bases lay in between. CDR3 sequence reads: CASSQDRNYGYTF. For the CDR3, the DNA is TGTGCCAGCAGCCAAGACAGGAACTATGGCTACACCTTC.

The chain carries TRBV6-2 or TRBV6-3 and TRBJ2-7; D may be TRBD1 (5 bases). The CDR3 extends over 13 amino acids. V was shortened by 6 bases and J by 10 bases, with 19 bases between the two germline ends. CDR1 is MNHEY, CDR2 SVGEGT, per germline. The CDR3 DNA reads TGTGCCAGCAGCTCCGCACGATGGACACCCCAGTACTTC. Its protein is CASSSARWTPQYF.

V usage is TRBV20-1 and J usage is TRBJ2-2, with a tentative D call TRBD1 (5 bases). CDR3 length: 15 amino acids. Germline CDR1 and CDR2: DFQATT and SNEGSKA (reference sequence). V was trimmed by 3 bases and J by 0 bases, leaving 11 bases between them. This chain's CDR3 is CSASGAGSNTGELFF. CDR3 DNA: TGCAGTGCTAGTGGGGCAGGATCGAACACCGGGGAGCTGTTTTTT.

This clone was observed a few times. This chain connects TRBV15 to TRBJ2-1; possible D gene TRBD2, 5 bases. The V end was cut by 0 bases, the J end by 9 bases, with 12 bases between. The germline gives CDR1 LNHNV, CDR2 YYDKDF (reference sequence). CDR3 length: 14 residues. This CDR3 is CATSRDRTVIEQFF. The CDR3 nucleotides are TGTGCCACCAGCAGAGATCGGACTGTAATTGAGCAGTTCTTC.

The V and J genes are TRBV15 and TRBJ1-3; D gene uncertain. Per the germline V gene, CDR1 is LNHNV and CDR2 is YYDKDF (reference sequence). V was trimmed by 1 base and J by 3 bases, leaving 7 bases between them. This CDR3 is built from 14 residues. CDR3 sequence reads: CATSRAGYGNTIYF. CDR3 in DNA: TGTGCCACCAGCAGAGCGGGTTATGGAAACACCATATATTTT.

The V gene is TRBV9, the J gene TRBJ2-7, with 9 bases matching TRBD2. V gave up 0 bases and J gave up 7 bases; unmatched junction bases: 5. Germline CDR1 SGDLS, CDR2 YYNGEE. The CDR3 is made up of 14 amino acids. For the CDR3, the DNA is TGTGCCAGCAGCGTAGGGCTAGCGGGAATAGAGCAGTACTTC. Translating gives CASSVGLAGIEQYF. The complete variable domain, with remaining parts taken from reference TRBV9 and TRBJ2-7, reads DSGVTQTPKHLITATGQRVTLRCSPRSGDLSVYWYQQSLDQGLQFLIQYYNGEERAKGNILERFSAQQFPDLHSELNLSSLELGDSALYFCASSVGLAGIEQYFGPGTRLTVT.